This T cell receptor (beta chain) is from a study of blood T cell repertoires in COVID-19. In the study overall: Collection of acute and convalescent COVID-19 samples took place in the United States, Italy and Spain. The analysed material was cDNA or gDNA that came from T cells, B-cell-depleted T cells, or PBMCs.

Points on this clone: One junction end disagrees with the germline gene, perhaps due to a read error. Other DNA sequences in the same sample also yield this CDR3.

The CDR3 has 13 residues. How the authors handled the data: Amplifying reference gene primers gave estimates of nucleated cell counts. The data were produced by immunoSEQ multiplex PCR, yet TCRdb's version contains in-frame clones alone and is incomplete. V and J calls and clone size are those listed in that table; D and trimming were worked out from the DNA. The repertoire has under 200,000 clones, about 87% of them found once; the top ten carry about a quarter. The TCR was taken from a man in his sixties with acute or convalescent COVID-19. Material: peripheral blood. The chain carries TRBV12-3 or TRBV12-4 and TRBJ2-2; D is perhaps TRBD2 (7 bases). CDR3 loop: CASTGGNTGELFF. The CDR3 bases are TGTGCTAGCACGGGGGGCAACACCGGGGAGCTGTTTTTT.